Each of the 31 T cell receptor beta chains below was sequenced from the same sample in a study of blood T cell repertoires in COVID-19. Assay: immunoSEQ multiplex PCR; the TCRdb copy retains only in-frame clones and omits some. The sample shows under 200,000 clones, roughly 71% of them seen only once. Sequenced material: peripheral blood. The receptors here all came from a woman older than 75 with acute or convalescent COVID-19.

The genes are TRBV6-4 and TRBJ2-2, with TRBD1 identical over 7 bases. The V gene's germline CDR1 is MRHNA and CDR2 SNTAGT. Trimming at V came to 3 bases and at J to 5 bases, leaving 0 bases not matched to a gene. This CDR3 is 13 amino acids long. Here the CDR3 DNA reads TGTGCCAGCAGTGAGGACAGGACCGGGGAGCTGTTTTTT. It is translated as CASSEDRTGELFF.

The chain links TRBV19 to TRBJ1-5; no clear D gene. V was pared by 4 bases and J by 8 bases, with 6 bases between. The length of the CDR3 is 11 residues. Germline-derived CDR1 and CDR2 are LNHDA and SQIVND (reference sequence). The CDR3 is CASSTTEPQHF. As DNA, the CDR3 is TGTGCCAGTAGTACGACTGAGCCCCAGCATTTT.

This chain joins TRBV5-6 and TRBJ2-7; 8 bases agree with TRBD1. CDR3 length: 15 amino acids. Germline V gene lookup returns CDR1 SGHDT and CDR2 YYEEEE. V lost 4 bases to trimming and J lost 6 bases; unmatched junction nucleotides: 12. The CDR3 bases are TGTGCCAGCAGCCCGGGCTGGGACAGGATTCCCGAGCAGTACTTC. Translated, it gives CASSPGWDRIPEQYF.

A single count supports this clone. The J gene is TRBJ1-3, the V gene TRBV13; 9 bases are a match to TRBD1. Germline trimming cut 4 bases from V and 0 bases from J; bases unmatched to any gene: 10. The CDR3 spans 18 residues. Germline CDR1 PRHDT, CDR2 FYEKMQ (reference sequence). The CDR3 DNA reads as TGTGCCAGCAGCTCCCGGGACAGGGCTAAAAGCTCTGGAAACACCATATATTTT. Its protein is CASSSRDRAKSSGNTIYF.

The chain uses TRBV30 and TRBJ1-3; D perhaps matches TRBD1 (6 bases). The CDR3 is made up of 13 amino acids. Per the germline V gene, CDR1 is GTSNPN and CDR2 is SVGIG (reference sequence). CDR3 nucleotide sequence: TGTGCGCATGCTGGACAGATCAGAAACACCATATATTTT. Translating it yields CAHAGQIRNTIYF.

This chain links TRBV27 with TRBJ2-2, with TRBD1 identical over 8 bases. The germline V gene encodes CDR1 MNHEY and CDR2 SMNVEV (reference sequence). The V segment lost 7 bases and the J segment 3 bases; nucleotides outside the gene matches: 10. The CDR3 spans 16 residues. CDR3 region: CASTSDRATHTGELFF. The CDR3 nucleotides are TGTGCCAGCACCTCGGACAGGGCCACACACACCGGGGAGCTGTTTTTT.

The V gene is TRBV6-5, the J gene TRBJ2-7; TRBD2 matches at 8 bases. The CDR3 spans 15 residues. Germline trimming cut 6 bases from V and 6 bases from J; bases unmatched to any gene: 13. CDR1 and CDR2 from the germline V gene are MNHEY and SVGAGI. CDR3 residues: CASRTKREPVFEQYF. The DNA for the CDR3 is TGTGCCAGCAGAACGAAGCGGGAGCCGGTTTTCGAGCAGTACTTC.

This chain connects TRBV4-1 to TRBJ2-5; possibly TRBD1 for D (6 bases). CDR1 is MGHRA, CDR2 YSYEKL, per germline. This CDR3 contains 16 residues. V was shortened by 4 bases and J by 1 base, with 16 bases between the two germline ends. CDR3 loop: CASSRPETGSQETQYF. The CDR3 DNA reads TGCGCCAGCAGCCGCCCCGAGACAGGTAGCCAAGAGACCCAGTACTTC.

The chain uses TRBV4-3 and TRBJ1-3; 7 bases match TRBD1. Germline-derived CDR1 and CDR2 are LGHNA and YSLEER. The V segment lost 6 bases and the J segment 2 bases; nucleotides outside the gene matches: 4. The CDR3 is 14 residues long. The CDR3 here is CASRHDRAGNTIYF. The CDR3 DNA is TGCGCCAGCAGGCACGACAGGGCTGGAAACACCATATATTTT.

The chain has TRBV6-5 and TRBJ1-1; TRBD1 matches 11 bases. This CDR3 is 15 amino acids long. CDR1 is MNHEY, CDR2 SVGAGI, per germline. The V gene end was trimmed by 4 bases and the J gene end by 5 bases; junction bases not matched to a gene: 6. The CDR3 here is CASSFADRGRTEAFF. CDR3 coding DNA: TGTGCCAGCAGTTTCGCGGACAGGGGGCGGACTGAAGCTTTCTTT.

This rearrangement joins TRBV13 to TRBJ1-1; D is perhaps TRBD1 (6 bases). Germline CDR1 reads PRHDT; CDR2 reads FYEKMQ (reference sequence). The CDR3 totals 14 residues. Trimming removed 6 bases from V and 1 base from J, with 12 bases in between. The CDR3 protein is CASSSDRKNTEAFF. Written as DNA, the CDR3 is TGTGCCAGCAGTTCCGACAGGAAGAACACTGAAGCTTTCTTT. Full variable domain (rest looked up from reference TRBV13 and TRBJ1-1): AAGVIQSPRHLIKEKRETATLKCYPIPRHDTVYWYQQGPGQDPQFLISFYEKMQSDKGSIPDRFSAQQFSDYHSELNMSSLELGDSALYFCASSSDRKNTEAFFGQGTRLTVV.

The chain is built from TRBV6-6 and TRBJ1-4; 7 nucleotides line up with TRBD1. CDR3 length: 13 amino acids. Unmatched junction bases numbered 5, after V lost 5 bases and J lost 8 bases. Germline V lookup: CDR1 MNHNY, CDR2 SVGAGI (reference sequence). This CDR3 reads CASSNTGEEKLFF. The DNA for the CDR3 is TGTGCCAGCAGTAACACAGGGGAGGAAAAACTGTTTTTT.

This clone was counted only a few times. The chain combines TRBV27 with TRBJ2-7; TRBD2 might be the D (5 bases). V gave up 3 bases and J gave up 6 bases, with 15 bases separating them. Germline values: CDR1 MNHEY, CDR2 SMNVEV (reference sequence). The CDR3 runs to 14 residues. The CDR3 bases are TGTGCCAGCAGTTTGATGCTCCACGGAGGCGAGCAGTACTTC. Translated, it gives CASSLMLHGGEQYF.

This clone was detected a few times. This chain connects TRBV19 to TRBJ2-2; TRBD2 is a possible D gene (6 bases). The V gene's germline CDR1 is LNHDA and CDR2 SQIVND (reference sequence). This CDR3 contains 16 residues. V lost 3 bases and J 4 bases, leaving 15 bases between the germline ends. CDR3 region: CASSMINSGGTGELFF. CDR3 nucleotide sequence: TGTGCCAGTAGTATGATCAATTCCGGGGGCACCGGGGAGCTGTTTTTT.

The chain carries TRBV19 and TRBJ1-5, with a tentative D call TRBD1 (5 bases). V gave up 10 bases and J gave up 4 bases, with 14 bases separating them. The CDR3 sequence is 13 residues long. Germline V gene sequence: CDR1 LNHDA, CDR2 SQIVND (reference sequence). CDR3 residues: CANNPQGNQPQHF. The CDR3 bases are TGTGCCAATAATCCTCAGGGAAATCAGCCCCAGCATTTT.

This chain connects TRBV18 to TRBJ1-5; no definite D call. The CDR3 extends over 16 amino acids. Germline loops: CDR1 KGHSH, CDR2 LQKENI. V dropped 4 bases and J dropped 0 bases, with 13 bases sitting between them. The CDR3 DNA follows: TGTGCCAGCTCACACGCGGGCCCGATTAGCAATCAGCCCCAGCATTTT. This encodes CASSHAGPISNQPQHF.

The genes are TRBV6-5 and TRBJ1-6, with a weak D call TRBD1 (5 bases). CDR3 length: 16 residues. V was trimmed by 4 bases and J by 10 bases, leaving 20 bases between them. Looked up from germline, CDR1 is MNHEY and CDR2 is SVGAGI. Written as DNA, the CDR3 is TGTGCCAGCAGTTCTAGGGGAGGAGGGGCGCAATCACCCCTCCACTTT. Translated: CASSSRGGGAQSPLHF.

The V call is TRBV2, the J call TRBJ1-1; 8 positions agree with TRBD1. Germline CDR1 SNHLY, CDR2 FYNNEI. The CDR3 contains 12 residues. The junction had 7 bases not matched to a gene; V was cut back by 10 bases and J by 6 bases. The CDR3 is CAISDRAAEAFF. CDR3 coding DNA: TGTGCCATATCGGACAGGGCTGCTGAAGCTTTCTTT.

Comment on this clone: One junction end disagrees with the germline gene, perhaps due to a read error. The J gene is TRBJ2-2, the V gene TRBV7-7; D remains unclear. This CDR3 is 14 amino acids long. CDR1 SSHAT and CDR2 FNYEAQ come from the germline V gene (reference sequence). The DNA of the CDR3 is TGTGCTAGCAGCGAACGACATAACACCGGGGAGCTGTTTTTT. Amino acids: CASSERHNTGELFF. Based on the CDR3 plus reference TRBV7-7 and TRBJ2-2, the full variable domain is GAGVSQSPRYKVTKRGQDVTLRCDPISSHATLYWYQQALGQGPEFLTYFNYEAQPDKSGLPSDRFSAERPEGSISTLTIQRTEQRDSAMYRCASSERHNTGELFFGEGSRLTVL.

This chain uses TRBV29-1 with TRBJ1-2; 7 bases fit TRBD1. The germline V gene has CDR1 SQVTM and CDR2 ANQGSEA. This CDR3 has 12 residues. V trimming: 3 bases; J trimming: 6 bases; junction bases outside the gene matches: 4. The CDR3 region is CSVDVTGNGYTF. DNA of the CDR3: TGCAGCGTTGACGTGACAGGGAATGGCTACACCTTC.

V usage is TRBV5-1 and J usage is TRBJ1-2, with a possible D match to TRBD1 (5 bases). Trimming left V 3 bases short and J 4 bases short, with 13 bases between. Germline V gene data show CDR1 as SGHRS and CDR2 as YFSETQ. The CDR3 has 14 residues. CDR3 nucleotides: TGCGCCAGCAGCTACGGGGGAGAGGCCTATGGCTACACCTTC. Protein: CASSYGGEAYGYTF.

Here the CDR3 reads CAISDEGGTEAFF. The CDR3 DNA sequence: TGTGCCATCAGTGACGAGGGGGGGACTGAAGCTTTCTTT. The V gene is TRBV10-3, the J gene TRBJ1-1; perhaps TRBD1 as D (6 bases). Trimming took 3 bases from V and 5 from J, leaving 10 bases between them. The CDR3 totals 13 residues. Germline CDR1 and CDR2: ENHRY and SYGVKD.

Notes on this clone: Within the sample, other DNA sequences also encode this same CDR3. This chain joins TRBV7-2 and TRBJ1-2, with 8 bases that match TRBD1. V lost 6 bases, J lost 8 bases, and 8 bases stayed unmatched. The V gene's germline CDR1 is SGHTA and CDR2 FQGNSA. This CDR3 is built from 13 residues. The CDR3 region is CASRDQGAGGYTF. DNA for the CDR3: TGTGCCAGCAGAGATCAGGGGGCGGGGGGCTACACCTTC.

CDR3 in amino acids: CASSFRTENSPLHF. DNA for the CDR3: TGTGCCAGCAGTTTCAGGACAGAGAATTCACCCCTCCACTTT. This chain joins TRBV6-2 or TRBV6-3 and TRBJ1-6; a weak D match, TRBD1 (6 bases). This CDR3 region has 14 residues. The germline V gene encodes CDR1 MNHEY and CDR2 SVGEGT. Between the trimmed V and J ends, which lost 4 bases and 7 bases, there was a span of 11 bases.

This chain joins TRBV7-2 and TRBJ1-2; 7 positions agree with TRBD1. This CDR3 contains 18 residues. Germline trimming cut 2 bases from V and 2 bases from J; bases unmatched to any gene: 14. In germline, CDR1 is SGHTA, CDR2 FQGNSA. The CDR3 is CASSLRTQGEDSNYGYTF. CDR3 nucleotide sequence: TGTGCCAGCAGCTTACGGACCCAGGGGGAGGATAGCAACTATGGCTACACCTTC.

The rearrangement links TRBV29-1 to TRBJ1-2, with D hard to call. This CDR3 has 12 amino acids. Trimming took 2 bases from V and 7 from J, leaving 11 bases between them. Germline V gene sequence: CDR1 SQVTM, CDR2 ANQGSEA. The DNA for the CDR3 is TGCAGCGTTGAACACTCGGAGGTTGGCTACACCTTC. It yields the protein CSVEHSEVGYTF.

V and J are TRBV6-1 and TRBJ2-7; no firm D call. Germline V gives CDR1 MNHNS, CDR2 SASEGT. The CDR3 runs 14 residues. With 2 bases removed from V and 5 bases from J, the gap between germline ends came to 13 bases. CDR3 region: CASSESHRRNEQYF. CDR3 coding DNA: TGTGCCAGCAGTGAAAGCCACCGGCGGAACGAGCAGTACTTC.

The CDR3 DNA follows: TGTGCCAGCAGCGCAGGATCGAACACCGGGGAGCTGTTTTTT. Protein sequence: CASSAGSNTGELFF. The chain links TRBV7-3 to TRBJ2-2, with D hard to call. The CDR3 loop spans 14 amino acids. Trimming removed 5 bases at V and 0 bases at J, with 7 bases between. CDR1 and CDR2 from the germline V gene are SGHTA and FQGTGA.

The chain employs TRBV19 and TRBJ2-1; 9 bases are a match to TRBD1. Losses at the gene ends were 7 bases for V and 6 bases for J; bases not matched to a gene: 13. The CDR3 is 16 amino acids. Germline values: CDR1 LNHDA, CDR2 SQIVND (reference sequence). The CDR3 loop is CASKTSTGGVINEQFF. The CDR3, as DNA: TGTGCCAGTAAGACCTCGACAGGGGGTGTTATCAATGAGCAGTTCTTC.

Here the CDR3 DNA reads TGCGCCAGCAGCTCAAGGCCAGGCCTTACCTACGAGCAGTACTTC. Its translation is CASSSRPGLTYEQYF. This rearrangement joins TRBV5-1 to TRBJ2-7; no firm D call. Trimming took off 3 bases at V and 2 bases at J, with 15 bases between the two ends. CDR3 size: 15 residues. The germline V gene has CDR1 SGHRS and CDR2 YFSETQ.

This clone was found a few times. The chain has TRBV5-4 and TRBJ2-7; no definite D call. Germline lookup yields CDR1 SGHNT and CDR2 YYREEE (reference sequence). The length of the CDR3 is 14 residues. With 3 bases removed from V and 0 bases from J, the gap between germline ends came to 10 bases. Here the CDR3 DNA reads TGTGCCAGCAGCTCAGGTCGGTTCTCCTACGAGCAGTACTTC. It specifies CASSSGRFSYEQYF.